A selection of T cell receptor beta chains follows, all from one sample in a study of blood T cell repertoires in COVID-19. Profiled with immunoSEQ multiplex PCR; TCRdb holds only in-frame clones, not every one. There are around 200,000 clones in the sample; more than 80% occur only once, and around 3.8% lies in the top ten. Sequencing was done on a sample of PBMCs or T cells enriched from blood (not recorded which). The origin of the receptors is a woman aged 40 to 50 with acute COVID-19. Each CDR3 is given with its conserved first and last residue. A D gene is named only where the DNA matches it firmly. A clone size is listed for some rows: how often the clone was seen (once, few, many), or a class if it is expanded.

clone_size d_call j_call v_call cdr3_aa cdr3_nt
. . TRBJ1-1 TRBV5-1 CASGGADTEAFF TGCGCCAGCGGCGGGGCGGACACTGAAGCTTTCTTT
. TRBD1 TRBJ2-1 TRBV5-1 CASSGEQGLSYNEQFF TGCGCCAGCAGCGGCGAACAGGGGCTTTCCTACAATGAGCAGTTCTTC
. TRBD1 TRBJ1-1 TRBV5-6 CASSGDRGPVTEAFF TGTGCCAGCAGCGGGGACAGGGGGCCTGTCACTGAAGCTTTCTTT
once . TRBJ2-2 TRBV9 CASSVALAGGELFF TGTGCCAGCAGCGTAGCCCTAGCAGGCGGGGAGCTGTTTTTT
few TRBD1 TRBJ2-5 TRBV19 CASSEGAVKTQYF TGTGCCAGTAGTGAGGGGGCGGTAAAGACCCAGTACTTC
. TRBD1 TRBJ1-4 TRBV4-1 CASSLQGQLNEKLFF TGCGCCAGCAGCCTACAGGGACAGTTAAATGAAAAACTGTTTTTT
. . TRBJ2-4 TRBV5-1 CASRRDSGRANIQYF TGCGCCAGCAGAAGAGATAGCGGCCGGGCCAACATTCAGTACTTC
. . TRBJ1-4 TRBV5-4 CASSSVQETNEKLFF TGTGCCAGCAGCTCGGTCCAGGAAACTAATGAAAAACTGTTTTTT
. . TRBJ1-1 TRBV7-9 CASSLKGDTEAFF TGTGCCAGCAGCTTAAAGGGGGACACTGAAGCTTTCTTT
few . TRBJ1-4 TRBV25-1 CASSDRGRANEKLFF TGTGCCAGCAGTGATAGGGGGAGAGCTAATGAAAAACTGTTTTTT
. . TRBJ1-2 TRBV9 CASSVATAGGGGYTF TGTGCCAGCAGCGTAGCTACGGCTGGGGGAGGGGGCTACACCTTC
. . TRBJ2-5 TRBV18 CASSPVQETQYF TGTGCCAGCTCACCAGTACAAGAGACCCAGTACTTC
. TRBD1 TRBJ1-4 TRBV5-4 CASSPSTGQRNEKLFF TGTGCCAGCAGCCCTAGTACGGGACAGAGAAATGAAAAACTGTTTTTT
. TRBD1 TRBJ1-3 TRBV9 CASSPQDRSGNTIYF TGTGCCAGCAGCCCCCAGGACAGGTCGGGAAACACCATATATTTT
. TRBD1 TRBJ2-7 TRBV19 CASSNDRGEEQYF TGTGCCAGTAGTAACGACAGGGGTGAGGAGCAGTACTTC
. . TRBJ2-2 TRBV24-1 CATSAGFTGELFF TGTGCCACCAGTGCGGGGTTCACCGGGGAGCTGTTTTTT
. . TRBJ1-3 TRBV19 CADLGQLSSGNTIYF TGTGCCGATCTAGGACAGTTAAGCTCTGGAAACACCATATATTTT